The 12 T cell receptor beta chains below were found in one sample sequenced in a study of shared clonotypes between healthy human individuals. Sequencing used immunoSEQ multiplex PCR; TCRdb keeps in-frame clones, though not all of them. The repertoire holds 1,500,000 or so clones, with roughly 96% as singletons. Source material: naive CD4+ T cells sorted from blood. Documented subset: CD45RA+ positively selected. All receptors derive from a man aged 25-45 years in good health.

The CDR3 protein is CAISNTGTGAYEQYF. CDR3 DNA: TGTGCCATCAGTAATACCGGGACAGGGGCCTACGAGCAGTACTTC. This sequence joins TRBV10-3 and TRBJ2-7, with 10 bases that match TRBD1. J lost 2 bases, V lost 5 bases, and 6 bases had no gene match. The germline V gene encodes CDR1 ENHRY and CDR2 SYGVKD. CDR3 length equals 15 residues.

The chain recombines TRBV9 with TRBJ2-1; D is perhaps TRBD2 (5 bases). V gave up 8 bases and J gave up 4 bases, with 13 bases separating them. Germline assignment: CDR1 SGDLS and CDR2 YYNGEE. This CDR3 has 13 amino acids. The CDR3, as DNA: TGTGCCAGTAACGGAGGAACTTACAATGAGCAGTTCTTC. Translated: CASNGGTYNEQFF.

The chain links TRBV10-2 to TRBJ2-5, with D perhaps matching TRBD1 (5 bases). CDR3 size: 14 residues. Germline V gene lookup returns CDR1 WSHSY and CDR2 SAAADI. Trimming shortened V by 6 bases and J by 1 base, and 12 bases separated the two germline ends. CDR3 amino acids: CASRGLDSQETQYF. The CDR3 bases are TGCGCCAGCAGGGGGCTCGACAGCCAAGAGACCCAGTACTTC.

This clone was observed a single time. This rearrangement joins TRBV10-1 to TRBJ2-7; D could derive from TRBD1 or TRBD2 (6 bases each). Trimming left V 6 bases short and J 1 base short, with 16 bases between. CDR3 length equals 15 residues. Looked up from germline, CDR1 is WNHNN and CDR2 is SYGVQD (reference sequence). In DNA, the CDR3 is TGCGCCAGCAGCCATAGGAGGGACACTTCCTACGAGCAGTACTTC. It translates to CASSHRRDTSYEQYF.

V is TRBV5-1 and J is TRBJ2-5, with 9 positions matching TRBD1. The CDR3 contains 14 residues. Trimming took 3 bases from V and 5 from J; bases not matched to a gene: 5. CDR1 and CDR2 from the germline V gene are SGHRS and YFSETQ. The CDR3 coding sequence is TGCGCCAGCAGCTCCGGACAGGGGATGGAGACCCAGTACTTC. Protein sequence: CASSSGQGMETQYF.

The genes are TRBV18 and TRBJ2-5, with D hard to call. Germline V gene data show CDR1 as KGHSH and CDR2 as LQKENI. The CDR3 totals 14 residues. The germline V and J ends were trimmed by 1 base and 5 bases, with 11 bases remaining between them. The DNA for the CDR3 is TGTGCCAGCTCACCACTTGAGGTCGGGGAGACCCAGTACTTC. Translated, it gives CASSPLEVGETQYF. Full variable domain (outside the CDR3, taken from reference TRBV18 and TRBJ2-5): NAGVMQNPRHLVRRRGQEARLRCSPMKGHSHVYWYRQLPEEGLKFMVYLQKENIIDESGMPKERFSAEFPKEGPSILRIQQVVRGDSAAYFCASSPLEVGETQYFGPGTRLLVL.

The chain couples TRBV5-4 to TRBJ2-7, with D perhaps TRBD1 or TRBD2 (6 bases each). Deletions cut 6 bases from V and 6 bases from J, with 16 bases between. Germline V CDR1 and CDR2: SGHNT, YYREEE (reference sequence). CDR3 length: 13 amino acids. This CDR3 is CASNVGGRGEQYF. CDR3 DNA: TGTGCCAGCAACGTCGGGGGCCGGGGCGAGCAGTACTTC. The variable domain in full, completed from reference TRBV5-4 and TRBJ2-7, reads ETGVTQSPTHLIKTRGQQVTLRCSSQSGHNTVSWYQQALGQGPQFIFQYYREEENGRGNFPPRFSGLQFPNYSSELNVNALELDDSALYLCASNVGGRGEQYFGPGTRLTVT.

The chain couples TRBV7-2 to TRBJ2-6, with TRBD1 matching 7 bases. The ends lost 3 bases at V and 2 bases at J; junction bases unmatched: 4. Germline lookup yields CDR1 SGHTA and CDR2 FQGNSA. The CDR3 totals 16 residues. CDR3 DNA: TGTGCCAGCAGCTTGACAGGGAAAGCTGGGGCCAACGTCCTGACTTTC. This translates into CASSLTGKAGANVLTF.

The chain links TRBV7-9 to TRBJ2-1; 11 nucleotides line up with TRBD2. The V gene's germline CDR1 is SEHNR and CDR2 FQNEAQ (reference sequence). The CDR3 consists of 18 residues. V lost 0 bases and J lost 3; bases outside the gene matches: 7. The CDR3 region has the DNA TGTGCCAGCAGCTTAGCGCGGACTAGCGGGCTGTTCTACAATGAGCAGTTCTTC. Amino acid sequence: CASSLARTSGLFYNEQFF.

The chain couples TRBV19 to TRBJ1-1; no reliable D call. Germline CDR1 and CDR2: LNHDA and SQIVND (reference sequence). There are 14 residues in the CDR3. V lost 3 bases and J lost 3, with 11 bases in between. The CDR3 is CASSIRGLHTEAFF. The CDR3 DNA reads TGTGCCAGTAGTATTCGGGGTTTGCACACTGAAGCTTTCTTT. The full variable domain, its missing parts supplied by reference TRBV19 and TRBJ1-1, is DGGITQSPKYLFRKEGQNVTLSCEQNLNHDAMYWYRQDPGQGLRLIYYSQIVNDFQKGDIAEGYSVSREKKESFPLTVTSAQKNPTAFYLCASSIRGLHTEAFFGQGTRLTVV.

V gene TRBV6-1 combines with J gene TRBJ2-1; D unresolved. The CDR3 length is 13 residues. Trimming removed 6 bases from V and 7 bases from J, with 13 bases in between. CDR1 MNHNS and CDR2 SASEGT come from the germline V gene. CDR3 amino acids: CASSALLVNEQFF. In DNA form, the CDR3 reads TGTGCCAGCAGCGCCCTACTTGTTAATGAGCAGTTCTTC.

The chain links TRBV27 to TRBJ2-7; 8 bases are a match to TRBD2. V dropped 5 bases and J dropped 11; count of bases not matched to a gene: 5. CDR1 MNHEY and CDR2 SMNVEV come from the germline V gene (reference sequence). The CDR3 extends over 11 amino acids. CDR3 sequence: CASSTGGAEYF. The CDR3 coding sequence is TGTGCCAGCAGTACGGGGGGGGCTGAGTACTTC.